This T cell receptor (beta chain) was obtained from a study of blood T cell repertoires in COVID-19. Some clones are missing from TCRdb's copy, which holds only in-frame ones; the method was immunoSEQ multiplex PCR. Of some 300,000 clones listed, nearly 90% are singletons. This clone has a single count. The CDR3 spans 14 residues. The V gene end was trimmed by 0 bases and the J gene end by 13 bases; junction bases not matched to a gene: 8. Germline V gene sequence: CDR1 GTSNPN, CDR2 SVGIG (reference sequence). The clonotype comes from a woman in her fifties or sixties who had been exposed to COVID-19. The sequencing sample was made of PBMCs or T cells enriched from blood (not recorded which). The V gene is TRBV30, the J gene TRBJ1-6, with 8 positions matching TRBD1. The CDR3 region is CAWSVRQGTVPLHF. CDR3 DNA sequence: TGTGCCTGGAGTGTACGACAGGGGACCGTCCCCCTCCACTTT.